This T cell receptor (beta chain) was sequenced during a study of T cell repertoires in aging, cancer and after chemotherapy. Note on this clonotype: Antigen: not known. A much larger clonotype is one base distant, so this may be a read error.

A mixed TRB-A/B primer pool amplified rearranged TRB by multiplex touch-down PCR. TCRdb recomputed calls from the multiplex PCR reads with MiXCR, one row per CDR3 protein. Among 1,600 or so distinct CDR3 sequences, more than 25% were seen once, and the ten largest hold about 20%. Findings and limits, study-wide: Rebound thymic output was suggested by rising median generation probability during chemotherapy in each cancer cohort.

Trimming left V 6 bases short and J 8 bases short, with 17 bases between. The CDR3 extends over 13 amino acids. Germline assignment: CDR1 MNHEY and CDR2 SVGAGI. The template was genomic DNA from peripheral blood, not RNA. The receptor was isolated from a human donor with a solid tumor. This chain connects TRBV6-5 to TRBJ2-7, with D possibly TRBD2 on 6 matching bases. Source material: blood. CDR3 region: CASRRGERYKQYF. The DNA for the CDR3 is TGTGCCAGCAGGCGGGGCGAAAGGTACAAGCAGTACTTC.